Reported below is one T cell receptor beta chain. Its matching antigen is unknown. For TCR beta, libraries came from iRepertoire HTBI primers and Arm-PCR of CDR3 regions. TCRdb itself ran the multiplex PCR reads through MiXCR, one entry per CDR3 protein. The table shows roughly 420,000 distinct CDR3 sequences, with around 15% occurring only once. Time point reported: newly diagnosed GD, antithyroid drugs for less than 3 months. PBMC-extracted RNA yielded the TCR library. These data come from a study of regulatory T cells in long-lasting Graves disease. General study points: Rather than thyroid tissue, only peripheral blood underwent study.

Between the trimmed V and J ends, which lost 6 bases and 4 bases, there was a span of 14 bases. The length of the CDR3 is 13 residues. Germline V gene data show CDR1 as DFQATT and CDR2 as SNEGSKA (reference sequence). This TCR came from a female donor with Graves disease. The specimen was peripheral blood mononuclear cells (PBMCs), collected at new diagnosis, from a patient treated with antithyroid drugs. The chain combines TRBV20-1 with TRBJ2-3; a weak D match, TRBD2 (6 bases). Here the CDR3 reads CSANGGTPDTQYF. CDR3 in DNA: TGCAGTGCGAATGGCGGGACCCCAGATACGCAGTATTTT.